Listed below are T cell receptor beta chains from one sample, sequenced in a study of CD8 T cells in ankylosing spondylitis. TCRdb re-called the 5' RACE reads through MiXCR, storing one row per CDR3 protein. The sample shows 400,000 or so distinct CDR3 sequences, more than 25% of them seen only once. The sequenced material came from blood, either unsorted or a sorted T cell fraction (not recorded which). These receptors were obtained from a male donor with ankylosing spondylitis. Both conserved end residues are part of each CDR3. Each record gives: J gene, V gene, clone size, CDR3 length, D gene, CDR3 protein, CDR3 DNA. The D gene is left open where the match is weak. The size of a clone is reported for some rows only, either as once, few or many, or as a class for expanded clones.

TRBJ1-1 | TRBV6-2/TRBV6-3 | . | 11 | . | CASSALRKAFF | TGTGCCAGCAGTGCACTGCGTAAAGCTTTCTTT
TRBJ1-1 | TRBV6-1 | . | 13 | TRBD1 | CASRVDREAEAFF | TGTGCCAGCAGAGTGGACAGGGAGGCTGAAGCTTTCTTT
TRBJ2-4 | TRBV6-2/TRBV6-3 | . | 16 | TRBD2 | CASSYSAAGGKNIQYF | TGTGCCAGCAGTTATTCGGCGGCGGGAGGCAAAAACATTCAGTACTTC
TRBJ2-1 | TRBV4-2 | few | 16 | TRBD2 | CASSVSAGDMGNEQFF | TGTGCCAGCAGCGTCTCTGCGGGGGATATGGGCAATGAGCAGTTCTTC
TRBJ2-7 | TRBV3-1 | few | 14 | . | CASSQSGAAYEQYF | TGTGCCAGCAGCCAGTCCGGGGCCGCCTACGAGCAGTACTTC
TRBJ1-1 | TRBV6-1 | few | 13 | . | CASSEALRTEAFF | TGTGCCAGCAGTGAAGCGCTAAGGACAGAAGCTTTCTTT
TRBJ1-2 | TRBV15 | . | 13 | . | CATRGGGDRGYTF | TGTGCCACCAGGGGGGGCGGGGATCGGGGCTACACCTTC
TRBJ2-7 | TRBV6-1 | . | 16 | . | CASSPGKHRASYEQYF | TGTGCCAGCAGTCCAGGAAAACACAGGGCCTCCTACGAGCAGTACTTC
TRBJ2-1 | TRBV12-3/TRBV12-4 | . | 14 | TRBD2 | CASRTSGVYNEQFF | TGTGCCAGCAGGACTAGCGGGGTCTACAATGAGCAGTTCTTC
TRBJ2-2 | TRBV2 | . | 12 | . | CASSAGIGELFF | TGTGCCAGCAGTGCAGGGATCGGGGAGCTGTTTTTT
TRBJ2-1 | TRBV7-2 | . | 15 | . | CASRLDGGPYNEQFF | TGTGCCAGCAGATTAGACGGGGGACCCTACAATGAGCAGTTCTTC
TRBJ1-6 | TRBV4-2 | few | 16 | . | CASSQDKASYNSPLHF | TGTGCCAGCAGCCAAGATAAGGCCTCATATAATTCACCCCTCCACTTT
TRBJ1-6 | TRBV27 | . | 16 | TRBD1 | CASSPMGQGGNSPLHF | TGTGCCAGCAGTCCCATGGGACAGGGAGGAAATTCACCCCTCCACTTT
TRBJ2-1 | TRBV18 | . | 14 | . | CASFYGTPVVEQFF | TGTGCCAGCTTCTACGGGACTCCCGTGGTTGAGCAGTTCTTC
TRBJ1-1 | TRBV7-9 | few | 14 | . | CASSLVGSAGTLLF | TGTGCCAGCAGCTTAGTAGGGAGTGCCGGGACACTGCTCTTT
TRBJ1-1 | TRBV27 | few | 13 | . | CASRRTRGTEAFF | TGTGCCAGCAGGCGAACCAGGGGCACTGAAGCTTTCTTT